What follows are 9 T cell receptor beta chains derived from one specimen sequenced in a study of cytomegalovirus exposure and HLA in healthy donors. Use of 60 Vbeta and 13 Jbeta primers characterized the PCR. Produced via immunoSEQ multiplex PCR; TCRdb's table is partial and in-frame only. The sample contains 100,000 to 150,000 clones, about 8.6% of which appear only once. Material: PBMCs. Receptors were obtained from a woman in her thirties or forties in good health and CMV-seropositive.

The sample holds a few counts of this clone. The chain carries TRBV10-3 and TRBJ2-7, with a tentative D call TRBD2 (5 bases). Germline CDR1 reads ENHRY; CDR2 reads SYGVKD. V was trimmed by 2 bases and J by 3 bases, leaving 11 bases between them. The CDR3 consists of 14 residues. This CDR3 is CAISEGGSDYEQYF. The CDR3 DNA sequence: TGTGCCATCAGTGAGGGAGGCAGCGACTACGAGCAGTACTTC.

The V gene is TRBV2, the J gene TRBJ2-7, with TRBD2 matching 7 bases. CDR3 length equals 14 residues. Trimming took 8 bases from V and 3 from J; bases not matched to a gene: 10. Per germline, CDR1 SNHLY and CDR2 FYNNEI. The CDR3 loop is CASAETSSNYEQYF. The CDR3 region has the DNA TGTGCCAGCGCCGAGACTAGCAGTAACTACGAGCAGTACTTC.

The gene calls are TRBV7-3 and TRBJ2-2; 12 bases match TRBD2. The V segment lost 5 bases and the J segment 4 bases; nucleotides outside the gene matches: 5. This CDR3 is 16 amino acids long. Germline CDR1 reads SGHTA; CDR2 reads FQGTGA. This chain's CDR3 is CASSRTSGGSTGELFF. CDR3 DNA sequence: TGTGCCAGCAGCAGAACTAGCGGGGGGTCCACCGGGGAGCTGTTTTTT.

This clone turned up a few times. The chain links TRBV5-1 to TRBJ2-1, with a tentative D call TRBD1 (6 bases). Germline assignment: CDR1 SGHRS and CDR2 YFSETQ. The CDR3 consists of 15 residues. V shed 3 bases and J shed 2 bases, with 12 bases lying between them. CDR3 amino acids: CASSSDRSTYNEQFF. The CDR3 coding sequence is TGCGCCAGCAGCTCTGACAGGTCGACCTACAATGAGCAGTTCTTC. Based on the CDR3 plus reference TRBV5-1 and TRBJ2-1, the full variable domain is KAGVTQTPRYLIKTRGQQVTLSCSPISGHRSVSWYQQTPGQGLQFLFEYFSETQRNKGNFPGRFSGRQFSNSRSEMNVSTLELGDSALYLCASSSDRSTYNEQFFGPGTRLTVL.

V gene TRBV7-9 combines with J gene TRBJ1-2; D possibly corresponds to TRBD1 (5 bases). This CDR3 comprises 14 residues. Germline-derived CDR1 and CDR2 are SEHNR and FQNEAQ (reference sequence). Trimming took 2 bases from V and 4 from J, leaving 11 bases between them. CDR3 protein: CASSLNQGFYGYTF. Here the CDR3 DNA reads TGTGCCAGCAGCTTAAACCAGGGTTTCTATGGCTACACCTTC. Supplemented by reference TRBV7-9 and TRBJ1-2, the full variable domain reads DTGVSQNPRHKITKRGQNVTFRCDPISEHNRLYWYRQTLGQGPEFLTYFQNEAQLEKSRLLSDRFSAERPKGSFSTLEIQRTEQGDSAMYLCASSLNQGFYGYTFGSGTRLTVV.

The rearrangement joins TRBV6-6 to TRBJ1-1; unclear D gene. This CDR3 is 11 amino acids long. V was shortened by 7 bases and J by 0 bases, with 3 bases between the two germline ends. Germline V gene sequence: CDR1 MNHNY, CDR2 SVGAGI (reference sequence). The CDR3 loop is CASTLNTEAFF. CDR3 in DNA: TGTGCCAGCACCTTGAACACTGAAGCTTTCTTT.

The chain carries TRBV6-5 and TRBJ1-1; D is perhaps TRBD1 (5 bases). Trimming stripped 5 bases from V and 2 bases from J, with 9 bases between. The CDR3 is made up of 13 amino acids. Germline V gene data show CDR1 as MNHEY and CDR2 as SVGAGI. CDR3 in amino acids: CASSPDSNTEAFF. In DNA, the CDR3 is TGTGCCAGCAGTCCTGACAGTAACACTGAAGCTTTCTTT.

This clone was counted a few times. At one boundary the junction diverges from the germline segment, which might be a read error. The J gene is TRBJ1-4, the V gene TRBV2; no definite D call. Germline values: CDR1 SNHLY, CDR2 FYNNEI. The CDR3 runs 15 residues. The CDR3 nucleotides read TGTGCCGGCAGTGAATTTATTTGGGCCAGTGAAAAACTGTTTTTT. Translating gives CAGSEFIWASEKLFF.

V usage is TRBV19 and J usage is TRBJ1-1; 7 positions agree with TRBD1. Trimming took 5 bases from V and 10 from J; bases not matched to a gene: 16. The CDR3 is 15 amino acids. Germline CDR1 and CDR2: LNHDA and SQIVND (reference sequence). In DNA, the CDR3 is TGTGCCAGTAGTTTTGTTAGGACAGGAGAGATTTTAGCTTTCTTT. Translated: CASSFVRTGEILAFF.